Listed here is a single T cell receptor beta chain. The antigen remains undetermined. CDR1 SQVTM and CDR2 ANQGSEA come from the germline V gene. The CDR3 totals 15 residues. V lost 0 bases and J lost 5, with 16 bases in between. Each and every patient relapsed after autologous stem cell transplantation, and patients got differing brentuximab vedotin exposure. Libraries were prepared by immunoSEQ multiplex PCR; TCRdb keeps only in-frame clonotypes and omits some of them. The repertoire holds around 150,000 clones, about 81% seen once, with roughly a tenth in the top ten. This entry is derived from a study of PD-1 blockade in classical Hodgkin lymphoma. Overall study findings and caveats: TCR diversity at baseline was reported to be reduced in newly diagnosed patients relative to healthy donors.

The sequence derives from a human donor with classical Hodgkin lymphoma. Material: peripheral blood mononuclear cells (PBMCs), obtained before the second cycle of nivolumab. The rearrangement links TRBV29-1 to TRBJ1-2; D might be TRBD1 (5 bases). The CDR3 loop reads CSVEDRRGGSYGYTF. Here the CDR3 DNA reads TGCAGCGTTGAAGATCGCCGTGGGGGGTCGTATGGCTACACCTTC.